The clone carrying this T cell receptor (beta chain) was seen only a few times. Antigen unknown. The data were taken from a study of T cell repertoires in cytomegalovirus infection. For the study at large: CMV infection and matching HLA type were both indicated by public TCR beta signatures. Whole-study results and caveats: HLA-C-restricted CMV clonotypes gave the most frequent clonotype in two of eight donors. Cumulated frequencies of public TCR beta families served to identify carriers of CMV plus the relevant HLA.

Each CDR3 protein gets one entry after TCRdb re-called the reads with MiXCR. The data hold roughly 860,000 distinct CDR3 sequences, with approximately 32% observed a single time. Here the sequenced sample was cultured CD8+ T cells from PBMCs, taken from culture after CMV antigen stimulation. The sequence was obtained from a human donor in good health (CMV status not recorded). Some clones in this sample may be carry-over from other donors' samples.

CDR3 sequence (DNA): TGTGCCAGCAGTCCCATACAGGCGGGGTACACTGAAGCTTTCTTT. Amino acid sequence: CASSPIQAGYTEAFF. The chain is built from TRBV6-2 or TRBV6-3 and TRBJ1-1, with D tentatively TRBD1 (5 bases). The CDR3 totals 15 residues. CDR1 and CDR2 from the germline V gene are MNHEY and SVGEGT. Trimming pared 5 bases from V and 3 bases from J, leaving 16 bases between.